This TCR beta chain was identified during a study of blood T cell repertoires in COVID-19. Looking at the study overall: Italy, Spain and the United States were the sources of the convalescent and acute COVID-19 samples. From T cells, B-cell-depleted T cells, or PBMCs came the material, which was cDNA or gDNA.

Per the original methods: Counts of nucleated cells, estimated from reference gene primer amplification, were obtained. Profiling relied on immunoSEQ multiplex PCR, and the TCRdb table lists in-frame clones only, not all of them. The V and J calls and the clone size are those of that table, but D and trimming were determined from the DNA. This sample has fewer than 40,000 clones, with about 88% found just once. J was trimmed by 5 bases and V by 6 bases; bases with no gene match: 6. The CDR3 consists of 13 residues. Germline V gene sequence: CDR1 SNHLY, CDR2 FYNNEI. Sequenced: peripheral blood. The chain combines TRBV2 with TRBJ2-7; 8 nucleotides align to TRBD1. The TCR sequence derives from an elderly woman with active or convalescent COVID-19. The CDR3, as DNA: TGTGCCAGCAGGGAGACAGGGGCCCACGAGCAGTACTTC. This encodes CASRETGAHEQYF.